The 8 T cell receptor beta chains given below trace back to one sample, sequenced in a study of CXCR3-negative and CXCR3-positive naive CD8 T cells. Overall study results and limits: Naive cells with CXCR3 showed TRB CDR3s that were more hydrophobic than those in CXCR3-negative naive cells.

The libraries of TRB cDNA were constructed through 5' RACE using UMI labels. From the 5' RACE reads, TCRdb lists one entry per CDR3 protein and no DNA. The repertoire table contains approximately 100,000 distinct CDR3 sequences. For these receptors, no antigen is known. The specimen sequenced was naive CXCR3+ CD8+ T cells from blood. As for subset: CD45RO-CCR7+CD27+CD95- naive CD8+ T cells expressing CXCR3 (TNR3+). All receptors come from a human donor in good health. Some clones in this sample may be carry-over from other donors' samples.

The V and J genes are TRBV13 and TRBJ2-7; the TCRdb call, TRBD2, lacks DNA for checking. This CDR3 region has 15 residues. CDR1 PRHDT and CDR2 FYEKMQ come from the germline V gene (reference sequence). The CDR3: CASSDGTGSSYEQYF.

V is TRBV7-6 and J is TRBJ1-1. This CDR3 region has 15 residues. Per the germline V gene, CDR1 is SGHVS and CDR2 is FNYEAQ. The CDR3 reads CASSLGLGLSTEAFF.

The J gene is TRBJ2-1, the V gene TRBV11-3; TCRdb reports TRBD2, a call that lacks DNA to check it against. CDR1 is SGHNT, CDR2 YENEEA, per germline. CDR3 length equals 16 residues. The CDR3 here is CASSTYSGSGYNEQFF.

This chain connects TRBV5-5 to TRBJ1-2. The CDR3 spans 15 residues. Germline CDR1 reads SGHKS; CDR2 reads YYEKEE (reference sequence). This CDR3 reads CASSVGTSSGYGYTF.

The V and J genes are TRBV19 and TRBJ2-1; TCRdb proposes TRBD2, but this gene call is untestable without DNA. The CDR3 totals 16 residues. Germline V gene lookup returns CDR1 LNHDA and CDR2 SQIVND (reference sequence). This CDR3 is CASSVFTRGAIDEQFF.

The chain couples TRBV29-1 to TRBJ2-3; checking the TCRdb D call of TRBD1 is not possible without DNA. The length of the CDR3 is 16 residues. Germline CDR1 reads SQVTM; CDR2 reads ANQGSEA. CDR3 residues: CSVTEPGTEATDTQYF.

The chain has TRBV6-1 and TRBJ1-1. The germline CDR1 and CDR2 sequences are MNHNS and SASEGT. This CDR3 region has 11 residues. The CDR3 protein is CASRQDTEAFF.

The rearrangement joins TRBV4-1 to TRBJ2-7; the D call of TRBD1 rests on TCRdb alone, since no DNA is present to check it. Per germline, CDR1 MGHRA and CDR2 YSYEKL. The CDR3 is 15 amino acids. Here the CDR3 reads CASSPYAGVSYEQYF.